This T cell receptor beta chain was retrieved from a study of radiation and T cells in renal cell carcinoma. Study outcomes and limitations: Top tumor clonotypes rose in blood 2 weeks post-radiation, then contracted. Dominant CDR3 motifs occupied more repertoire in irradiated than control tumors. Top 100 clonotypes averaged about 50% in irradiated versus approximately 45% in nephrectomy-only tumors.

Described treatment: 15 Gy SBRT to primary tumor, nephrectomy 4 weeks later. Nephrectomy followed 15 Gy stereotactic body radiation by 4 weeks. This CDR3 is 15 amino acids long. CDR1 and CDR2 from the germline V gene are LGHNA and YNFKEQ. Trimming cost V 0 bases and J 3 bases, with 8 bases left between them. The protocol was immunoSEQ multiplex PCR, while the TCRdb copy is restricted to in-frame clones and leaves out a portion. In the table there are 15,000 to 20,000 clones, around 50% of which are singletons. As for this clone: Its antigen is not known.

The chain recombines TRBV4-2 with TRBJ2-2; D is perhaps TRBD1 (6 bases). The sequence was obtained from a woman aged 60-75 years with renal cell carcinoma. The input for sequencing was tumor tissue, taken from a patient whose treatment included radiotherapy and nephrectomy. CDR3 loop: CASSQDGQYTGELFF. The CDR3 coding sequence is TGTGCCAGCAGCCAAGACGGACAGTACACCGGGGAGCTGTTTTTT.